This T cell receptor (beta chain) was sequenced during a study of T-cell memory formation after mild COVID-19. Libraries for TCRalpha and TCRbeta carried sample barcodes and unique molecular identifiers via 5'RACE. TCRdb re-called the 5' RACE reads through MiXCR, storing one row per CDR3 protein. The sample holds approximately 400,000 distinct CDR3 sequences, roughly a quarter seen once. Trimming cost V 3 bases and J 4 bases; bases outside gene matches: 9. The CDR3 consists of 16 residues. Germline CDR1 is LNHNV and CDR2 is YYDKDF (reference sequence). Notes on the study in general: Pre-infection memory carried some responding clones, suggesting that cross-reactive memory joined. Contracting CD4+ clones lay largely in CM and EM, with CD8+ ones residing in EMRA.

Comments on this clonotype: The target antigen is unknown.

The J gene is TRBJ1-2, the V gene TRBV15; 9 positions agree with TRBD1. The receptor was derived from an adult woman who had mild COVID-19 (a few samples of this study predate the infection). Cell type and time point are not known. Sequencing was done on a sample of PBMCs or a T cell subset sorted from them (not recorded which). CDR3 sequence reads: CATSSSHRGRVYGYTF. For the CDR3, the DNA is TGTGCCACCAGCAGTTCGCACAGGGGGCGAGTCTATGGCTACACCTTC.